Listed below are T cell receptor beta chains from one sample, sequenced in a study of T cells in Graves' hyperthyroidism and ophthalmopathy. TCRdb independently ran MiXCR on the multiplex PCR reads; one entry per CDR3 protein. The data show 300,000 to 400,000 distinct CDR3 sequences, with under 15% seen just once and 9.2% held by the top ten. Sequenced: blood. The source is a young woman with Graves' hyperthyroidism. The CDR3 runs from the conserved cysteine through the conserved F or W. D genes are given only for firm matches. Clone sizes are given selectively: once, few, many, or a class where the clone is expanded.

D gene	V gene	J gene	clone size	CDR3 DNA	CDR3 protein
TRBD2	TRBV4-1	TRBJ2-1	NA	TGCGCCAGCAGCCGTGGACTAGCGGGAGGGGAAGCCAACAATGAGCAGTTCTTC	CASSRGLAGGEANNEQFF
NA	TRBV28	TRBJ1-1	many	TGTGCCACCTCTCATAAGGAAGCCCAATCGATACCTGCCAGTGGAACTGAAGCTTTCTTT	CATSHKEAQSIPASGTEAFF
NA	TRBV10-1	TRBJ2-2	many	TGCGCCAGCAGCCGGGACCCTAACACCGGGGAGCTGTTTTTT	CASSRDPNTGELFF
TRBD2	TRBV18	TRBJ2-3	NA	TGTGCCAGCTCACCACCGGTGGGACTAGCGGGAGCGGGCACAGATACGCAGTATTTT	CASSPPVGLAGAGTDTQYF
NA	TRBV18	TRBJ2-5	NA	TGTGCCAGCTCCAAGGGGGGAGAGGAGACCCAGTACTTC	CASSKGGEETQYF
NA	TRBV4-2	TRBJ2-7	NA	TGTGCCAGCAGCCAAGAGGCACCCGGTTTAGGGGGAGCCTACGAGCAGTACTTC	CASSQEAPGLGGAYEQYF
TRBD2	TRBV7-3	TRBJ2-1	many	TGTGCCAGCAGCTTCGAGGCGGGGGTCCGAAATGAGCAGTTCTTC	CASSFEAGVRNEQFF
NA	TRBV7-9	TRBJ1-6	NA	TGTGCCAGCAGCTCCTCCGGGCCGCTAAATTCACCCCTCCACTTT	CASSSSGPLNSPLHF
NA	TRBV29-1	TRBJ2-5	many	TGCAGCGCGGCGAAAGGGAACGAAGCGGGGACCCAGTACTTC	CSAAKGNEAGTQYF
NA	TRBV19	TRBJ1-1	NA	TGTGCCAGTAGCCGAGGGAGGGGCCGCCTAATTATGAACACTGAAGCTTTCTTT	CASSRGRGRLIMNTEAFF
TRBD1	TRBV20-1	TRBJ1-1	many	TGCAGTGCACAATCACCGGGACAGGGAACTGAAGCTTTCTTT	CSAQSPGQGTEAFF
NA	TRBV2	TRBJ2-7	many	TGTGCCAGCATAAATACTTACATCGGGGGGCGAATCCTCTACGAGCAGTACTTC	CASINTYIGGRILYEQYF
TRBD1	TRBV25-1	TRBJ1-1	many	TGTGCCAGCAGTGGGACAGGGGGCATGAGTGGCACTGAAGCTTTCTTT	CASSGTGGMSGTEAFF
NA	TRBV5-8	TRBJ2-7	many	TGTGCCAGCAGCTTGGGGGGGGAGCCTGACTACGAGCAGTACTTC	CASSLGGEPDYEQYF
TRBD1	TRBV7-2	TRBJ1-1	NA	TGTGCCAGCAGCTTAACAGGGGGATCCGCTGAAGCTTTCTTT	CASSLTGGSAEAFF
NA	TRBV14	TRBJ1-3	many	TGTGCCAGCAGCCTGACCGGACCCAGCTCTGGAAACACCATATATTTT	CASSLTGPSSGNTIYF
TRBD1	TRBV27	TRBJ1-5	many	TGTGCCAGCAGTTTAGGAGCCCCCGGGACAGGGAATGGTTGGGGCAATCAGCCCCAGCATTTT	CASSLGAPGTGNGWGNQPQHF
NA	TRBV9	TRBJ2-5	many	TGTGCCAGCAGCGTAGACGGGAGAGGGGAGACCCAGTACTTC	CASSVDGRGETQYF
TRBD2	TRBV7-3	TRBJ2-1	many	TGTGCCAGCAGCTTAATGGCGGGGGGCGACAATGAGCAGTTCTTC	CASSLMAGGDNEQFF
NA	TRBV5-1	TRBJ2-1	few	TGCGCCAGCAGCTTCGTCGAGGGGGACAATGAGCAGTTCTTC	CASSFVEGDNEQFF
TRBD1	TRBV6-1	TRBJ1-2	few	TGTGCCAGCCGTCAGACAGGGGACTATGGCTACACCTTC	CASRQTGDYGYTF
NA	TRBV19	TRBJ2-7	few	TGTGCCAGTAGTAGCCGGGTTGCCTACGAGCAGTACTTC	CASSSRVAYEQYF
NA	TRBV11-2	TRBJ1-1	NA	TGCGCCAGCAGCTTAGGTGTGGGGAGCACTGAAGCTTTCTTT	CASSLGVGSTEAFF
NA	TRBV4-1	TRBJ1-6	few	TGCGCCAGCAGCCAAGAGGGGTCGACAGCTAATTCACCCCTCCACTTT	CASSQEGSTANSPLHF
NA	TRBV19	TRBJ2-7	NA	TGTGCCAGTAGCAAGGGCGGCTACGAGCAGTACTTC	CASSKGGYEQYF
TRBD1	TRBV4-1	TRBJ2-7	few	TGCGCCAGCAGGCCGACCGGGACAGGGAAAATGGAGCAGTACTTC	CASRPTGTGKMEQYF
TRBD2	TRBV7-3	TRBJ2-3	many	TGTGCCAGCAGTCATGGACTAGCGGGAGATACGCAGTATTTT	CASSHGLAGDTQYF
TRBD2	TRBV3-1	TRBJ2-5	many	TGTGCCAGCACTCCGCAGGTAGCGGGGGAAGAGACCCAGTACTTC	CASTPQVAGEETQYF